This T cell receptor beta chain originates from a study of blood T cell repertoires in COVID-19. About the research overall: Donors in the United States, Italy and Spain gave samples during acute or convalescent COVID-19.

The CDR3 consists of 14 residues. Per the germline V gene, CDR1 is PRHDT and CDR2 is FYEKMQ (reference sequence). V lost 0 bases, J lost 6 bases, and 11 bases lay in between. Sequenced by immunoSEQ multiplex PCR; TCRdb stores in-frame clones only, minus some. Altogether 250,000 or so clones are present, around 88% being singletons, with the ten largest covering over 1.1%. This clone came up once. The sequencing input was peripheral blood. V and J are TRBV13 and TRBJ1-1; D unresolved. This TCR was sampled from an elderly man with acute or convalescent COVID-19. CDR3 region: CASSLGRGISEAFF. In DNA, the CDR3 is TGTGCCAGCAGCTTAGGTCGAGGGATTTCTGAAGCTTTCTTT.